The subject of this entry is one T cell receptor (beta chain). The sample belongs to a study of blood T cell repertoires in COVID-19. Study context: Acute and convalescent COVID-19 samples came from the United States, Italy and Spain. Nucleic acid was either cDNA or gDNA, and it came from T cells, B-cell-depleted T cells, or PBMCs.

CDR1 is KGHSH and CDR2 is LQKENI in the germline V gene. With V trimmed by 5 bases and J by 1 base, 8 bases remained unmatched. The CDR3 contains 17 residues. As processed by the authors: Cell counts per sample came from amplifying reference gene primers. Data came from immunoSEQ multiplex PCR; TCRdb stores just in-frame clones and leaves some out. The V and J calls and clone size are taken from that table; D and trimming were inferred from the DNA. This sample has 100,000 to 120,000 clones, with 87% found just once. Sequenced input: peripheral blood. The chain couples TRBV18 to TRBJ1-5; 10 bases fit TRBD1. The receptor's source is a human donor in a cohort sampled during active COVID-19. CDR3: CASSTRDRGTSNQPQHF. DNA for the CDR3: TGTGCCAGCTCAACACGGGACAGGGGCACAAGCAATCAGCCCCAGCATTTT.